Sequencing of this T cell receptor beta chain was carried out in a study of blood T cells in healthy people across ages. Points from the study as a whole: Donor CMV infection status was unknown, possibly confounding age-related changes in expanded clonotypes.

Regarding this clonotype: The antigen is undetermined.

Primed by a sample-barcoded 5' primer and a J-beta primer mix, a second PCR proceeded for 7 to 11 cycles. MiXCR, applied by TCRdb to the 5' RACE reads, yields one record per CDR3 protein. The table records some 1 million distinct CDR3 sequences, 40% to 55% of them present only once. Each of the donors had about 9.9 milliliters of peripheral blood drawn into EDTA-treated Vacutainer tubes. The CDR3 sequence is 15 residues long. V shed 0 bases and J shed 7 bases, with 15 bases lying between them. Germline CDR1 reads SGHVS; CDR2 reads FNYEAQ. The source material was blood. The sequence came from a woman aged 55 to 70 in good health. This sequence joins TRBV7-6 and TRBJ1-1; D remains unclear. The CDR3 spells CASSLALSETSEAFF. CDR3 nucleotide sequence: TGTGCCAGCAGCTTAGCGCTATCTGAGACGAGTGAAGCTTTCTTT. Based on the CDR3 plus reference TRBV7-6 and TRBJ1-1, the full variable domain is GAGVSQSPRYKVTKRGQDVALRCDPISGHVSLYWYRQALGQGPEFLTYFNYEAQQDKSGLPNDRFSAERPEGSISTLTIQRTEQRDSAMYRCASSLALSETSEAFFGQGTRLTVV.